The T cell receptor beta chain described here comes from a study of response to subunit inactivated influenza vaccine. General study points: Few additional T cells are recruited per seasonal influenza vaccination, authors suggested.

The germline V gene has CDR1 MNHNS and CDR2 SASEGT. The CDR3 loop spans 18 amino acids. The V end lost 4 bases, the J end lost 0 bases, and 19 bases lay between the germline ends. From the RT-PCR reads, TCRdb called clonotypes with MiXCR, one entry per CDR3 protein. The profile covers about 180,000 distinct CDR3 sequences, with around 9% appearing a single time and 9.5% to 13% taken by the ten largest. This clonotype was counted only a few times. Its specificity is unknown. The chain links TRBV6-1 to TRBJ1-5; no firm D call. This clonotype was sampled from a man aged 50-60 years who received an inactivated influenza vaccine. The material was non-naive T cells sorted from PBMCs, obtained on the day of vaccination. CDR3 DNA: TGTGCCAGCAGTGTCCTGGGGAGGGTTGACTATAGCAATCAGCCCCAGCATTTT. Its protein is CASSVLGRVDYSNQPQHF.